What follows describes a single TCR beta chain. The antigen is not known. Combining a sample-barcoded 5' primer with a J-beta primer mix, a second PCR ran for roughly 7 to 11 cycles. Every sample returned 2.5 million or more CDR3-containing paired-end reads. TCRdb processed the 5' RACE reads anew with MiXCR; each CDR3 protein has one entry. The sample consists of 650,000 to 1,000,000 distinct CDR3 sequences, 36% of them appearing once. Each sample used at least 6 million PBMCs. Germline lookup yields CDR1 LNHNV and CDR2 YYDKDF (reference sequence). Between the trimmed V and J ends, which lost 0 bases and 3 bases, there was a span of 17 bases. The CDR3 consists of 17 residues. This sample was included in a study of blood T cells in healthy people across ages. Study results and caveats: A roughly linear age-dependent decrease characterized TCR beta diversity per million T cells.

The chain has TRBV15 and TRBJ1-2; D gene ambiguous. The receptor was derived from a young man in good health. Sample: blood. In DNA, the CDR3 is TGTGCCACCAGCAGAGATCCTCGTCGGGGTAACGACTATGGCTACACCTTC. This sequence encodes CATSRDPRRGNDYGYTF. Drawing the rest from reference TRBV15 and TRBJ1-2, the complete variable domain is DAMVIQNPRYQVTQFGKPVTLSCSQTLNHNVMYWYQQKSSQAPKLLFHYYDKDFNNEADTPDNFQSRRPNTSFCFLDIRSPGLGDTAMYLCATSRDPRRGNDYGYTFGSGTRLTVV.